This T cell receptor (beta chain) is from a study of siplizumab effects on memory and regulatory T cells. Some clones are missing from TCRdb's copy, which holds only in-frame ones; the method was immunoSEQ multiplex PCR. Here the sample spans some 56,000 clones, around 97% being singletons. J gave up 2 bases and V 6 bases, and 10 bases lay outside the gene matches. The germline CDR1 and CDR2 sequences are MNHEY and SVGAGI. The CDR3 contains 15 residues. The gene calls are TRBV6-5 and TRBJ2-7, with 7 bases lining up with TRBD2. This receptor was identified in a human donor in good health. The sample consisted of naive CD8+ T cells sorted from blood. The CDR3 DNA is TGTGCCAGCAGCCGAAGGGGAGGGTCAACCTACGAGCAGTACTTC. Amino acid sequence: CASSRRGGSTYEQYF.